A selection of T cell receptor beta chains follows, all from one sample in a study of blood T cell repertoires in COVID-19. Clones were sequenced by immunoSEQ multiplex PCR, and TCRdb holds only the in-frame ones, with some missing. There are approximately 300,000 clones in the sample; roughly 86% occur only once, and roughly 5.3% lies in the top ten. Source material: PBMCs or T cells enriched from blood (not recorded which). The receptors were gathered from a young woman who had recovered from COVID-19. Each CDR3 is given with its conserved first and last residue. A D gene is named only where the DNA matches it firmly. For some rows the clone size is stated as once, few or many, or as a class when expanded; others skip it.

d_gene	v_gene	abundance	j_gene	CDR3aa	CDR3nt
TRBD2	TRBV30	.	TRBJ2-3	CAWNLLAGVTDTQYF	TGTGCCTGGAATTTACTAGCGGGGGTCACAGATACGCAGTATTTT
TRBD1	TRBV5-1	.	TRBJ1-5	CASSLGTGGPMQPQHF	TGCGCCAGCAGCTTGGGAACAGGGGGCCCAATGCAGCCCCAGCATTTT
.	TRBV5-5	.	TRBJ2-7	CASSGANGVSLYEQYF	TGTGCCAGCAGCGGGGCTAATGGTGTAAGTCTCTACGAGCAGTACTTC
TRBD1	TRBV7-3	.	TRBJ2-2	CASSSTGVSTGELFF	TGTGCCAGCAGTTCGACAGGGGTTTCCACCGGGGAGCTGTTTTTT
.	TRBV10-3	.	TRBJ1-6	CAISAGGRNSPLHF	TGTGCCATCAGTGCGGGGGGGAGGAATTCACCCCTCCACTTT
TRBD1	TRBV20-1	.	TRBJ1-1	CSASVQGQAFF	TGCAGTGCTAGTGTACAGGGGCAAGCTTTCTTT
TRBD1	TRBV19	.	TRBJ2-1	CASRPPGQGARGEQFF	TGTGCCAGTCGACCGCCGGGACAGGGGGCTCGAGGTGAGCAGTTCTTC
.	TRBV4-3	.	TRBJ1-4	CASSHLISGEKLFF	TGCGCCAGCAGCCATTTGATTTCCGGGGAAAAACTGTTTTTT
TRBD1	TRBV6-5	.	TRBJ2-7	CASRPGQGFYEQYF	TGTGCCAGCAGACCGGGACAGGGGTTTTACGAGCAGTACTTC
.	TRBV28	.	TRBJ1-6	CASSFGASYNSPLHF	TGTGCCAGCAGTTTTGGGGCCTCCTATAATTCACCCCTCCACTTT
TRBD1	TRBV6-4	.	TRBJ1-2	CASSGQGGYGYTF	TGTGCCAGCAGTGGACAGGGGGGCTATGGCTACACCTTC
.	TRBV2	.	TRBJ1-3	CASRASGNTIYF	TGTGCCAGCAGGGCCTCTGGAAACACCATATATTTT
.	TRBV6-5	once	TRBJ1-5	CASSYSTTDPWPQHF	TGTGCCAGCAGTTACTCGACAACAGATCCTTGGCCCCAGCATTTT
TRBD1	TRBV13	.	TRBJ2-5	CASSAAGGETQYF	TGTGCCAGCAGCGCAGCAGGGGGAGAGACCCAGTACTTC
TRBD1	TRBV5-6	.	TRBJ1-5	CASSPQGAQPQHF	TGTGCCAGCAGCCCCCAGGGGGCCCAGCCCCAGCATTTT
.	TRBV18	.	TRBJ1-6	CASSPRNSPLHF	TGTGCCAGCTCACCCAGGAATTCACCCCTCCACTTT
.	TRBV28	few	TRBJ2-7	CATFSYEQYF	TGTGCCACCTTCTCCTACGAGCAGTACTTC
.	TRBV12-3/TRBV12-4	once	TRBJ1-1	CASIQTDRSEAFF	TGTGCCAGCATCCAGACAGATAGAAGTGAAGCTTTCTTT
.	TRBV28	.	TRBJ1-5	CASSSGGLGNQPQHF	TGTGCCAGCAGTTCGGGGGGCCTCGGCAATCAGCCCCAGCATTTT
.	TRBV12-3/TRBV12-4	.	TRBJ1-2	CASSPETVYGYTF	TGTGCCAGCAGTCCCGAGACAGTCTATGGCTACACCTTC
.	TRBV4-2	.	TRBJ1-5	CASSRAGDQPQHF	TGTGCCAGCAGCCGCGCAGGGGACCAGCCCCAGCATTTT
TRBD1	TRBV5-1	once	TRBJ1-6	CASSSGTGGNSPLHF	TGCGCCAGCAGCTCCGGGACAGGCGGGAATTCACCCCTCCACTTT
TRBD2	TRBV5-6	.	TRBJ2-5	CASSVQLAEETQYF	TGTGCCAGCAGCGTTCAGCTAGCGGAAGAGACCCAGTACTTC
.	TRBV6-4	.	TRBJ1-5	CASHPGGSPNQPQHF	TGTGCCAGCCACCCCGGGGGGTCTCCGAATCAGCCCCAGCATTTT
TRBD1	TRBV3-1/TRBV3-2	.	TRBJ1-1	CARSERGQAYTEAFF	TGTGCCAGGAGTGAAAGGGGGCAGGCTTACACTGAAGCTTTCTTT
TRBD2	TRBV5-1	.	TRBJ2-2	CASGGLAGGPSNTGELFF	TGCGCCAGCGGCGGACTAGCGGGGGGTCCATCGAACACCGGGGAGCTGTTTTTT
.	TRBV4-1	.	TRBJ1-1	CASSPSNTEAFF	TGCGCCAGCAGCCCATCGAACACTGAAGCTTTCTTT
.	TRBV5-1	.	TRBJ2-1	CASSLSGIGEQFF	TGCGCCAGCAGCTTGTCGGGGATAGGTGAGCAGTTCTTC
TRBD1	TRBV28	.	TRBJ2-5	CASSFLDRAQETQYF	TGTGCCAGCAGTTTCCTAGACAGGGCCCAAGAGACCCAGTACTTC
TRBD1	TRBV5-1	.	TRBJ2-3	CASSFAGGSTDTQYF	TGCGCCAGCAGCTTCGCAGGGGGAAGCACAGATACGCAGTATTTT
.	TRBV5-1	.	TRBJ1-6	CASSLSSTGETYNSPLHF	TGCGCCAGCAGCTTGTCCTCGACAGGCGAGACTTATAATTCACCCCTCCACTTT
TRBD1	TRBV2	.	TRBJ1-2	CASTSSQGAWGYTF	TGTGCCAGCACGAGTTCCCAGGGGGCTTGGGGCTACACCTTC
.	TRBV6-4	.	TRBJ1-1	CASSDGRGRTEAFF	TGTGCCAGCAGTGACGGCAGGGGAAGGACTGAAGCTTTCTTT
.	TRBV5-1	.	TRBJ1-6	CASSGQGSYNSPLHF	TGCGCCAGCAGCGGCCAGGGATCCTATAATTCACCCCTCCACTTT
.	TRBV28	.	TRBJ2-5	CASRSQGGGETQYF	TGTGCCAGCAGGAGCCAGGGGGGAGGAGAGACCCAGTACTTC
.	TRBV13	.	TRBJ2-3	CASSRTGTDTQYF	TGTGCCAGCAGTCGAACGGGCACAGATACGCAGTATTTT
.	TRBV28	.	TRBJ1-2	CASSPDYYGYTF	TGTGCCAGCAGCCCCGACTACTATGGCTACACCTTC
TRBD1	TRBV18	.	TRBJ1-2	CASSPDRVRYGYTF	TGTGCCAGCTCACCGGACAGGGTTCGATATGGCTACACCTTC
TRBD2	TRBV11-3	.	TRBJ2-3	CASSLSRGGVDTQYF	TGTGCCAGCAGCTTATCCCGGGGGGGCGTGGATACGCAGTATTTT
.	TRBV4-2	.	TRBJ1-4	CASSQPHQDIRTNEKLFF	TGTGCCAGCAGCCAACCGCACCAGGACATTAGGACTAATGAAAAACTGTTTTTT
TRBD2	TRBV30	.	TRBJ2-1	CARQTSGGPAQFF	TGTGCCCGGCAAACTAGCGGGGGCCCCGCGCAGTTCTTC
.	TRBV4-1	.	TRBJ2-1	CASSQDGGINEQFF	TGCGCCAGCAGCCAAGATGGTGGCATCAATGAGCAGTTCTTC
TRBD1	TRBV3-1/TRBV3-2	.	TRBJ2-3	CASSQGGQQGPYTDTQYF	TGTGCCAGCAGCCAAGGGGGACAGCAGGGCCCTTATACAGATACGCAGTATTTT
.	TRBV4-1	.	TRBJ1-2	CASSQTGEYGYTF	TGCGCCAGCAGCCAAACGGGGGAGTATGGCTACACCTTC
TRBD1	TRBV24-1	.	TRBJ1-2	CATSDQKPGQGDYGYTF	TGTGCCACCAGTGATCAAAAACCCGGACAGGGAGACTATGGCTACACCTTC
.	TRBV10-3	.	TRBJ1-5	CAISESSWEGNQPQHF	TGTGCCATCAGTGAGTCGAGTTGGGAGGGCAATCAGCCCCAGCATTTT
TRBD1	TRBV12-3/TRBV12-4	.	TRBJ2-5	CASSSQGEETQYF	TGTGCCAGCAGCTCGCAGGGGGAAGAGACCCAGTACTTC
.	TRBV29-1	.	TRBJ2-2	CSVDSSTGELFF	TGCAGCGTCGACAGTTCCACCGGGGAGCTGTTTTTT
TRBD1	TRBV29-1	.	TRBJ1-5	CSVQVRDRGRQPQHF	TGCAGCGTTCAGGTCCGGGACAGGGGTCGTCAGCCCCAGCATTTT